A selection of T cell receptor delta chains follows, all from one sample in a study of gamma-delta chains in newborns, infants, children. TCRdb re-processed the reads via CATT. The sample comprises some 4,200 delta-chain clones, approximately 2.1% of which are singletons, and around 13% rests with the top ten. The specimen sequenced was blood. These receptors were taken from a child who was a newborn, infant or young child, either healthy, febrile or measles-vaccinated (not recorded which). Each CDR3 is given with its conserved first and last residue. A D gene is named only where the DNA matches it firmly. Some rows have no size entry. The others give once, few or many, or a class for an expanded clone.

-,-,TRDJ3,TRDV2,TGTGCCTGTGACACCGTCAGTGGGAGCTCCTGGGACACCCGACAGATGTTTTTC,CACDTVSGSSWDTRQMFF
TRDD3,large,TRDJ1,TRDV3,TGTGCCTTGGGGAATTGGGGGATACGAGAGGCCGATAAACTCATCTTT,CALGNWGIREADKLIF
-,large,TRDJ3,TRDV2,TGTGCCTGTGACCCTACTGGGAGCTCCTGGGACACCCGACAGATGTTTTTC,CACDPTGSSWDTRQMFF
TRDD3,few,TRDJ1,TRDV1,TGTGCTCTGTACAGTACTGAGGGATACGCGTATCCTTGGATGGATAAGCTCATCTTT,CALYSTEGYAYPWMDKLIF
TRDD3,large,TRDJ3,TRDV2,TGTGCCTGTGACCGTCCTACTGGGGGATACGCTTCCTGGGACACCCGACAGATGTTTTTC,CACDRPTGGYASWDTRQMFF
TRDD3,-,TRDJ3,TRDV2,TGTGCCTGTGACCAGGTACTGGGGGATACGCTCTCCTGGGACACCCGACAGATGTTTTTC,CACDQVLGDTLSWDTRQMFF
TRDD3,few,TRDJ1,TRDV2,TGTGCCTGTGACAGCCTGGGGGATTCGGCCACCGATAAACTCATCTTT,CACDSLGDSATDKLIF
TRDD3,few,TRDJ3,TRDV2,TGTGCCTGTGACCTGACTGGGGCCCCCAGCTCCTGGGACACCCGACAGATGTTTTTC,CACDLTGAPSSWDTRQMFF
TRDD3,-,TRDJ3,TRDV2,TGTGCCTGTGACACCGTACTGGGGGATAAGCAAAAACCCTCCTGGGACACCCGACAGATGTTTTTC,CACDTVLGDKQKPSWDTRQMFF
-,large,TRDJ1,TRDV1,TGTGCTCTTGGGGAACTACCGGCGTACACCGATAAACTCATCTTT,CALGELPAYTDKLIF
-,-,TRDJ3,TRDV1,TGTGCTCTTGGGGAACTAGTATCTCTAGGCACCTGGGACACCCGACAGATGTTTTTC,CALGELVSLGTWDTRQMFF
TRDD3,-,TRDJ3,TRDV2,TGTGCCTGTGACACCGTACTGGGGGATCCCGCTAGCTCCTGGGACACCCGACAGATGTTTTTC,CACDTVLGDPASSWDTRQMFF
TRDD3,-,TRDJ3,TRDV2,TGTGCCTGTGACACCGCTGGGGGTCCCTCCTGGGACACCCGACAGATGTTTTTC,CACDTAGGPSWDTRQMFF
-,-,TRDJ3,TRDV1,TGTGCTCTTGTGGGACCTGGTTCCTACCCTTACTGGGATAGGTCCAGGGACACCCGACAGATGTTTTTC,CALVGPGSYPYWDRSRDTRQMFF
-,-,TRDJ1,TRDV2,TGTGCCTGTGACACCGGGGGGCCAATCGTACCCGATAAACTCATCTTT,CACDTGGPIVPDKLIF
-,few,TRDJ2,TRDV2,TGTGCCTGTGACATACTGGGTTTGACAGCACAACTCTTCTTT,CACDILGLTAQLFF
TRDD3,few,TRDJ3,TRDV2,TGTGCCTGTGACAGCCTACACTGGGGGATTCCCTGGGACACCCGACAGATGTTTTTC,CACDSLHWGIPWDTRQMFF
TRDD3,few,TRDJ3,TRDV2,TGTGCCTGTGACGTACTGGGGGATACCCGCCGGACCCGCTGGGACACCCGACAGATGTTTTTC,CACDVLGDTRRTRWDTRQMFF
TRDD3,-,TRDJ1,TRDV3,TGTGCCTTTAGACCAACCCCCGCTTTAGGGGATACGCGTTACACCGATAAACTCATCTTT,CAFRPTPALGDTRYTDKLIF
-,large,TRDJ3,TRDV2,TGTGCCTGTGACACCGGATACCTTTTCTCCTGGGACACCCGACAGATGTTTTTC,CACDTGYLFSWDTRQMFF
TRDD3,-,TRDJ3,TRDV2,TGTGCCTGTGACACCGTGGTTGGGGGATACGCCTGGGACACCCGACAGATGTTTTTC,CACDTVVGGYAWDTRQMFF
TRDD3,-,TRDJ3,TRDV2,TGTGCCTGTGACACCGTCTGGGGGACTTATAGCTCCTGGGACACCCGACAGATGTTTTTC,CACDTVWGTYSSWDTRQMFF
TRDD3,-,TRDJ2,TRDV2,TGTGCCTGTGACACCGTACTGGGGGATACTTTGACAGCACAACTCTTCTTT,CACDTVLGDTLTAQLFF
TRDD2,few,TRDJ1,TRDV1,TGTGCACTTGCGATTCCTACCCCGTACACCGATAAACTCATCTTT,CALAIPTPYTDKLIF
-,large,TRDJ3,TRDV2,TGTGCCTGTGACAGTACTGGGAGCTCCTGGGACACCCGACAGATGTTTTTC,CACDSTGSSWDTRQMFF
TRDD3,medium-sized,TRDJ3,TRDV1,TGTGCTCTTGGGCCTCTAACTGGGGGATCCCTTTCCCTCTCCTGGGACACCCGACAGATGTTTTTC,CALGPLTGGSLSLSWDTRQMFF
TRDD3,-,TRDJ1,TRDV2,TGTGCCTGTGACCGACTGGGGGACACCGATAAACTCATCTTT,CACDRLGDTDKLIF
-,-,TRDJ1,TRDV3,TGTGCCTTCGGTCTCCACCCCACCGATAAACTCATCTTT,CAFGLHPTDKLIF
TRDD3,-,TRDJ3,TRDV2,TGTGCCTGTGACGACTGGGGGCCCTCCTGGGACACCCGACAGATGTTTTTC,CACDDWGPSWDTRQMFF
TRDD3,-,TRDJ3,TRDV2,TGTGCCTGTGACACCGGCTGGGGGGGTACCTCCTGGGACACCCGACAGGTGTTTTTC,CACDTGWGGTSWDTRQVFF
TRDD3,-,TRDJ2,TRDV2,TGTGCCTGTGACACACTGGGGATCACAGCACAACTCTTCTTT,CACDTLGITAQLFF
TRDD3,-,TRDJ3,TRDV2,TGTGCCTGTGACACGTTACTGGGGGGCTCCTGGGACACCCGACAGATGTTTTTC,CACDTLLGGSWDTRQMFF
TRDD3,few,TRDJ3,TRDV2,TGTGCCTGTGACAGTACTGGGGGCCCAAGCTCCTGGGACACCCGACAGATGTTTTTC,CACDSTGGPSSWDTRQMFF
TRDD3,few,TRDJ3,TRDV2,TGTGCCTGTGACACCTTGGGGGATAAAGCGTGGGACACCCGACAGATGTTTTTC,CACDTLGDKAWDTRQMFF
TRDD3,-,TRDJ3,TRDV2,TGTGCCTGTGACATCTTACTGGGGGATACCCGAGGGGACACCCGACAGATGTTTTTC,CACDILLGDTRGDTRQMFF
TRDD3,-,TRDJ3,TRDV2,TGTGCCTGTGATCGTACTGGGGAGGCATTGTCCTGGGACACCCGACAGATGTTTTTC,CACDRTGEALSWDTRQMFF
TRDD3,-,TRDJ2,TRDV2,TGTGCCTGTGACACCGTTGGGGTACTGGGGGATACTTTGACAGCACAACTCTTCTTT,CACDTVGVLGDTLTAQLFF
TRDD3,large,TRDJ1,TRDV3,TGTGCCTTTAAGACCCCTTGGGGGATAAGGCTCATCTTT,CAFKTPWGIRLIF
TRDD3,few,TRDJ3,TRDV2,TGTGCCTGTGACCTTGTACTGGGGGATACCTCCTCCTGGGACACCCGACAGATGTTTTTC,CACDLVLGDTSSWDTRQMFF
TRDD3,-,TRDJ3,TRDV2,TGTGCCTGTGACACCGTACTGGGGGGCAGCTCCTGGGACACCCGACAGATGTTTTTC,CACDTVLGGSSWDTRQMFF
TRDD3,few,TRDJ1,TRDV2,TGTGCCTGTGACACCTGGGGGATGGATAAACTCATCTTT,CACDTWGMDKLIF
TRDD3,-,TRDJ3,TRDV2,TGTGCCTGTGACACCTGGGGGATACGGAGCTCCTGGGACACCCGACAGATGTTTTTC,CACDTWGIRSSWDTRQMFF
-,-,TRDJ3,TRDV2,TGTGCCTGTGACACCGCGGCCGGCTCCTGGGACACCCGACAGATGTTTTTC,CACDTAAGSWDTRQMFF
TRDD3,-,TRDJ3,TRDV2,TGTGCCTGTGACCTACTGGGGGATATAGCCTGGGACACCCGACAGATGTTTTTC,CACDLLGDIAWDTRQMFF
TRDD3,-,TRDJ3,TRDV2,TGTGCCTGTGACAAAGTACTGGGGGATACCTGGGACACCCGACAGATGTTTTTC,CACDKVLGDTWDTRQMFF
-,few,TRDJ3,TRDV2,TGTGCCTGTGACACCGTCACCGGGTCCTGGGACACCCGACAGATGTTTTTC,CACDTVTGSWDTRQMFF